The next 15 T cell receptor beta chains were all read from a single sample in a study of vaccination and CD4 T cells after COVID-19. The Oncomine TCR Beta short-read assay sequenced DNA from cultured CD4+ T cells. After culture, CD4+ T cells served as the source for genomic DNA extraction. TCRdb analysed the PCR reads with MiXCR anew, one entry per CDR3 protein. Among approximately 9,300 distinct CDR3 sequences, 34% were seen once, and the ten largest hold roughly 20%. Sample treatment: approximately 11-day PBMC culture with coronavirus spike peptide pools or control peptides (ViraFEST assay). Before the COVID-19 pandemic (2011-2018), CD4+ T cells were obtained from the unexposed donor. These receptors lack a known antigen. The specimen sequenced was CD4+ T cells from blood, cultured in vitro. The receptors come from a human donor in good health.

The V gene is TRBV2, the J gene TRBJ2-1; no definite D call. Germline lookup yields CDR1 SNHLY and CDR2 FYNNEI. The CDR3 covers 13 residues. V lost 5 bases and J 1 base, leaving 6 bases between the germline ends. The CDR3 DNA reads as TGTGCCAGCAGTTTACGATCCTACAATGAGCAGTTCTTC. Translation: CASSLRSYNEQFF.

CDR3: CASSLRGNQPQHF. DNA for the CDR3: TGTGCCAGCAGTTTGCGTGGCAATCAGCCCCAGCATTTT. The rearrangement links TRBV27 to TRBJ1-5; D not certain. With 3 bases removed from V and 2 bases from J, the gap between germline ends came to 5 bases. CDR1 and CDR2 from the germline V gene are MNHEY and SMNVEV (reference sequence). The CDR3 has 13 residues.

The chain carries TRBV5-1 and TRBJ1-2; D is possibly TRBD1 (6 bases). Germline values: CDR1 SGHRS, CDR2 YFSETQ. The germline V and J ends were trimmed by 0 bases and 6 bases, with 12 bases remaining between them. CDR3 length: 14 amino acids. The CDR3 nucleotides read TGCGCCAGCAGCTTGGACAGGGAAGCAGATGGCTACACCTTC. This encodes CASSLDREADGYTF.

The chain joins TRBV28 to TRBJ2-1, with TRBD2 matching over 8 bases. This CDR3 is 13 amino acids long. CDR1 is MDHEN, CDR2 SYDVKM, per germline. The J segment lost 2 bases and the V segment lost 8 bases, leaving 2 bases of the junction unmatched. CDR3 sequence reads: CASLSGTYNEQFF. For the CDR3, the DNA is TGTGCCAGCCTTAGCGGGACCTACAATGAGCAGTTCTTC.

J is TRBJ2-5 and V is TRBV25-1, with D possibly being TRBD1 (6 bases). The V gene lost 5 bases and the J gene lost 5 bases, with 12 bases spanning the gap. Germline CDR1 and CDR2: MGHDK and SYGVNS. This CDR3 has 13 amino acids. DNA of the CDR3: TGTGCCAGCAGTCGAACAGGGTCGGAGACCCAGTACTTC. As protein: CASSRTGSETQYF.

CDR3 sequence: CASSIIVVSRGTRGTEAFF. Here the CDR3 DNA reads TGTGCCAGTAGTATCATCGTCGTTAGTAGAGGGACAAGGGGCACTGAAGCTTTCTTT. V usage is TRBV19 and J usage is TRBJ1-1; D possibly corresponds to TRBD1 (6 bases). CDR1 LNHDA and CDR2 SQIVND come from the germline V gene (reference sequence). The V end lost 3 bases, the J end lost 4 bases, and 27 bases lay between the germline ends. The CDR3 spans 19 residues.

A few counts support this clonotype. The chain employs TRBV30 and TRBJ1-2; TRBD1 is a possible D gene (6 bases). Germline lookup yields CDR1 GTSNPN and CDR2 SVGIG (reference sequence). The CDR3 runs 17 residues. V lost 2 bases to trimming and J lost 4 bases, with 23 bases between them. The CDR3 DNA follows: TGTGCCTGGAGTAACCCCCAACAGGGAGGTTTGGGCTATGGCTACACCTTC. Protein sequence: CAWSNPQQGGLGYGYTF. The whole variable domain, filled in from reference TRBV30 and TRBJ1-2, reads SQTIHQWPATLVQPVGSPLSLECTVEGTSNPNLYWYRQAAGRGLQLLFYSVGIGQISSEVPQNLSASRPQDRQFILSSKKLLLSDSGFYLCAWSNPQQGGLGYGYTFGSGTRLTVV.

This chain uses TRBV28 with TRBJ1-5, with 9 bases identical to TRBD1. Trimming removed 6 bases from V and 4 bases from J; junction bases left unmatched: 4. The CDR3 loop spans 14 amino acids. The V gene's germline CDR1 is MDHEN and CDR2 SYDVKM. The CDR3 region is CASRAGTGNQPQHF. Here the CDR3 DNA reads TGTGCCAGCAGAGCCGGGACAGGGAATCAGCCCCAGCATTTT.

This clonotype came up a few times. The J gene is TRBJ1-2, the V gene TRBV6-5, with no clear D. The V end was cut by 0 bases, the J end by 7 bases, with 21 bases between. The CDR3 is 17 amino acids. Germline values: CDR1 MNHEY, CDR2 SVGAGI. The chain's CDR3 is CASSYSGSPVKGSGYTF. In nucleotides, the CDR3 is TGTGCCAGCAGTTACTCGGGATCTCCAGTCAAGGGAAGTGGCTACACCTTC.

J is TRBJ2-4 and V is TRBV20-1; possible D gene TRBD2, 7 bases. CDR1 and CDR2 (germline): DFQATT, SNEGSKA (reference sequence). The CDR3 length is 12 residues. CDR3 DNA sequence: TGCAGCGGGGGGCACGGCAAAAACATTCAGTACTTC. It encodes CSGGHGKNIQYF.

The chain carries TRBV7-3 and TRBJ2-3; no firm D call. Trimming removed 0 bases at V and 3 bases at J, with 10 bases between. The CDR3 runs 15 residues. The germline V gene has CDR1 SGHTA and CDR2 FQGTGA. The chain's CDR3 is CASSLTKDHTDTQYF. The CDR3 region has the DNA TGTGCCAGCAGCTTAACCAAGGACCATACAGATACGCAGTATTTT.

The chain carries TRBV7-8 and TRBJ2-3; D is unclear. This CDR3 comprises 15 residues. V was cut by 2 bases and J by 5 bases, with 14 bases left in between. Germline CDR1 SGHVS, CDR2 FQNEAQ. CDR3 sequence (DNA): TGTGCCAGCAGCTTACGGCCAGCTCCAGAAGATACGCAGTATTTT. Its protein is CASSLRPAPEDTQYF. Based on the CDR3 plus reference TRBV7-8 and TRBJ2-3, the full variable domain is GAGVSQSPRYKVAKRGQDVALRCDPISGHVSLFWYQQALGQGPEFLTYFQNEAQLDKSGLPSDRFFAERPEGSVSTLKIQRTQQEDSAVYLCASSLRPAPEDTQYFGPGTRLTVL.

This clonotype is a singleton in its sample. The chain joins TRBV28 to TRBJ2-6, with unresolved D. V lost 0 bases and J lost 2, with 8 bases in between. The germline V gene has CDR1 MDHEN and CDR2 SYDVKM. CDR3 length: 16 amino acids. The CDR3 protein is CASSLWAGAGANVLTF. CDR3 sequence (DNA): TGTGCCAGCAGTTTATGGGCTGGGGCTGGGGCCAACGTCCTGACTTTC.

This chain connects TRBV19 to TRBJ2-1, with D unclear. With 6 bases removed from V and 8 bases from J, the gap between germline ends came to 11 bases. Germline V lookup: CDR1 LNHDA, CDR2 SQIVND (reference sequence). The CDR3 extends over 12 amino acids. CDR3: CASSSTIHEQFF. The CDR3 DNA is TGTGCCAGTAGCTCGACCATCCATGAGCAGTTCTTC.

The V and J genes are TRBV28 and TRBJ2-7, with a tentative D call TRBD1 (6 bases). V was clipped by 6 bases and J by 1 base, with 13 bases between them. CDR1 MDHEN and CDR2 SYDVKM come from the germline V gene. The CDR3 has 14 residues. As DNA, the CDR3 is TGTGCCAGCAGCGACAGGACCGTTTCCTACGAGCAGTACTTC. It is translated as CASSDRTVSYEQYF.